This TCR beta chain was identified in a study of blood T cell repertoires in COVID-19. There are a few counts of this clone. Its ends do not fully match the called genes, so a read error is possible. Other nucleotide sequences from this sample produce the same CDR3. Only in-frame clones appear in the TCRdb table, and some are missing; sequencing was by immunoSEQ multiplex PCR. This sample carries about 270,000 clones, around 90% of them seen once, and the ten largest clones take 4.1%. Germline values: CDR1 SSHAT, CDR2 FNYEAQ (reference sequence). The CDR3 has 15 amino acids. The chain links TRBV7-7 to TRBJ2-1; possibly TRBD2 for D (5 bases). The sequenced sample consisted of PBMCs or T cells enriched from blood (not recorded which). This receptor was obtained from a woman aged 25-40 years with acute COVID-19. The CDR3 sequence is CASSLTGSSYNEQFF. The CDR3 DNA follows: TGTGCTAGCAGCCTAACGGGATCCTCCTACAATGAGCAGTTCTTC.